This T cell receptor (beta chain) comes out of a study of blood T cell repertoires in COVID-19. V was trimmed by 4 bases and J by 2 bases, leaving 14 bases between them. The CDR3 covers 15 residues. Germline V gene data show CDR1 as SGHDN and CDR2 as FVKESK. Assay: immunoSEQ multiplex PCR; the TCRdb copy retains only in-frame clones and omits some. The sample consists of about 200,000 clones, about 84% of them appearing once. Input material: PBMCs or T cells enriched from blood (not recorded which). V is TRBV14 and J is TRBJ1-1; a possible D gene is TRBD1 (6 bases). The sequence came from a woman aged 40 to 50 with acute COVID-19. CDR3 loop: CASSPRGGPNTEAFF. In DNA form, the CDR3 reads TGTGCCAGCAGCCCGAGGGGGGGACCAAACACTGAAGCTTTCTTT.